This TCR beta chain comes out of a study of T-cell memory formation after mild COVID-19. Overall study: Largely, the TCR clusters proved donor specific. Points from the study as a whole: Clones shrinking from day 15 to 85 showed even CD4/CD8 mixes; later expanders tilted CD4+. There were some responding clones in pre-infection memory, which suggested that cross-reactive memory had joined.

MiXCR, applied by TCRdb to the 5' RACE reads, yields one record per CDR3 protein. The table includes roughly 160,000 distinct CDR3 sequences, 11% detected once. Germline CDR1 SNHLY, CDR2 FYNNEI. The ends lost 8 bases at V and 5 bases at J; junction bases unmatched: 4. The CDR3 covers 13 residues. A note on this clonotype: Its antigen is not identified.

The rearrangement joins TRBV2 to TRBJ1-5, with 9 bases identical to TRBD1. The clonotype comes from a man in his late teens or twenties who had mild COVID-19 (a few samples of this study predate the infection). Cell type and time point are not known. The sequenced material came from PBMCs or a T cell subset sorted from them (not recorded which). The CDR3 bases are TGTGCCAGCGGACAGGGGATAGATCAGCCCCAGCATTTT. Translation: CASGQGIDQPQHF.